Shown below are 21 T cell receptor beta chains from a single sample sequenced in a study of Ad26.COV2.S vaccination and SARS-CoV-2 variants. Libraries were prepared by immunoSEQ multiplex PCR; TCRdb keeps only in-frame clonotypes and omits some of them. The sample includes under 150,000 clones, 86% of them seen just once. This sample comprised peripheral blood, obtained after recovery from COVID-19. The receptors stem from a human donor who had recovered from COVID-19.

CDR3 nucleotide sequence: TGTGCCAGCAGCCCCAGACAGGGGGTCTACACCGGGGAGCTGTTTTTT. Amino acid sequence: CASSPRQGVYTGELFF. The gene calls are TRBV7-6 and TRBJ2-2; 9 nucleotides align to TRBD1. CDR1 is SGHVS and CDR2 is FNYEAQ in the germline V gene. There are 16 residues in the CDR3. V shed 5 bases, J shed 3 bases, and the junction held 7 bases outside the gene matches. The full variable domain, completed using reference TRBV7-6 and TRBJ2-2, is GAGVSQSPRYKVTKRGQDVALRCDPISGHVSLYWYRQALGQGPEFLTYFNYEAQQDKSGLPNDRFSAERPEGSISTLTIQRTEQRDSAMYRCASSPRQGVYTGELFFGEGSRLTVL.

The CDR3 loop is CASSPQSGATRNTEAFF. The CDR3 region has the DNA TGTGCCAGCAGCCCTCAGTCAGGGGCTACGAGGAACACTGAAGCTTTCTTT. J is TRBJ1-1 and V is TRBV13; D is perhaps TRBD1 (6 bases). Looked up from germline, CDR1 is PRHDT and CDR2 is FYEKMQ (reference sequence). The CDR3 has 17 amino acids. Between the trimmed V and J ends, which lost 5 bases and 1 base, there was a span of 20 bases. The full variable domain, completed using reference TRBV13 and TRBJ1-1, is AAGVIQSPRHLIKEKRETATLKCYPIPRHDTVYWYQQGPGQDPQFLISFYEKMQSDKGSIPDRFSAQQFSDYHSELNMSSLELGDSALYFCASSPQSGATRNTEAFFGQGTRLTVV.

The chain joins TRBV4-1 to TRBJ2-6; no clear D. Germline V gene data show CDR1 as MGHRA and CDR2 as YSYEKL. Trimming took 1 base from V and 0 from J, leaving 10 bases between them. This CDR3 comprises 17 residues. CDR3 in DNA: TGCGCCAGCAGCCAAGCGGCAGAGCACTCTGGGGCCAACGTCCTGACTTTC. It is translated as CASSQAAEHSGANVLTF.

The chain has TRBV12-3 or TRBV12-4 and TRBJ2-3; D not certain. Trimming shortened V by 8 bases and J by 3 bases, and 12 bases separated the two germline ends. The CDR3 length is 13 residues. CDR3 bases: TGTGCCAGCCGTTCCCCTAAGACAGATACGCAGTATTTT. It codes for CASRSPKTDTQYF.

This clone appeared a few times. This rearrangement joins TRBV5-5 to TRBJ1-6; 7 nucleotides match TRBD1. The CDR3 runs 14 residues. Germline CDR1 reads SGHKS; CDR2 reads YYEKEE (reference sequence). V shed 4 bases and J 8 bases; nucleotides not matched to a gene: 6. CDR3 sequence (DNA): TGTGCCAGCAGCCAGACAGGGCGAGATTCACCCCTCCACTTT. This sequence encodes CASSQTGRDSPLHF. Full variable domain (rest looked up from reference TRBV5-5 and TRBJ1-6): DAGVTQSPTHLIKTRGQQVTLRCSPISGHKSVSWYQQVLGQGPQFIFQYYEKEERGRGNFPDRFSARQFPNYSSELNVNALLLGDSALYLCASSQTGRDSPLHFGNGTRLTVT.

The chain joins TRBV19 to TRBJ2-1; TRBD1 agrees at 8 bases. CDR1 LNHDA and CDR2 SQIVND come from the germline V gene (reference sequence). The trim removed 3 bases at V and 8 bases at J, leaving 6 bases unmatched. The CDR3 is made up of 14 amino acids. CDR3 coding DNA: TGTGCCAGTAGTATGGACAGGGTGCGCGATGAGCAGTTCTTC. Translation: CASSMDRVRDEQFF.

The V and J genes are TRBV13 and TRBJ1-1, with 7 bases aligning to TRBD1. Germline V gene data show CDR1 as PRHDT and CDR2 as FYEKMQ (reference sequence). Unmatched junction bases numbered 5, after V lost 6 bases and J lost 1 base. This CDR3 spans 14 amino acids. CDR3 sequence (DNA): TGTGCCAGCAGACAGACAGGGTGGAACACTGAAGCTTTCTTT. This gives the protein CASRQTGWNTEAFF.

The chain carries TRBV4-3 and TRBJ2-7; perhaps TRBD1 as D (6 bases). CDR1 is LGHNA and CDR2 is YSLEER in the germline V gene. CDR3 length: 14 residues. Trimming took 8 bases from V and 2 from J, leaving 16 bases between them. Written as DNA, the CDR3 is TGCGCCAGCTCTCCAGGGGCAGGGGCCTACGAGCAGTACTTC. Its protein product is CASSPGAGAYEQYF.

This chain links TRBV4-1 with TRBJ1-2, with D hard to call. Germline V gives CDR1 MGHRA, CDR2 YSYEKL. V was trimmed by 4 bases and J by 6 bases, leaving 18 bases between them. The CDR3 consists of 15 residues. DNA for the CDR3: TGCGCCAGCAGCCGCGGTCAGGTCGGCGGAAATGGCTACACCTTC. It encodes CASSRGQVGGNGYTF.

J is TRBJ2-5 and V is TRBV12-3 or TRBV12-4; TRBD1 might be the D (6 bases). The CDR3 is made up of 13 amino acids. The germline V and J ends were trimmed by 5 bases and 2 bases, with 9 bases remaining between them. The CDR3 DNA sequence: TGTGCCAGCAGTCCTGGACAGCAAGAGACCCAGTACTTC. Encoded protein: CASSPGQQETQYF.

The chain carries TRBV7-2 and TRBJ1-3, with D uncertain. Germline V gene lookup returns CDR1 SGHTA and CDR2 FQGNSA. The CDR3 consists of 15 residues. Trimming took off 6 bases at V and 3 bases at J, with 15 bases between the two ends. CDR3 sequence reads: CASSRPGSGGNTIYF. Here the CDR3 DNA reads TGTGCCAGCAGTCGTCCGGGGAGCGGTGGAAACACCATATATTTT.

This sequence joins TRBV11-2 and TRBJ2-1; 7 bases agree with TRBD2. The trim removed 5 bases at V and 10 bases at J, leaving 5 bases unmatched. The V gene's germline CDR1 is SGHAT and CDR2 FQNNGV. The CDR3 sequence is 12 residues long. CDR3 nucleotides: TGTGCCAGCAGCCAGCGGGGCCGCGAGCAGTTCTTC. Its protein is CASSQRGREQFF. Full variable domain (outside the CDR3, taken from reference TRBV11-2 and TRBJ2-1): EAGVAQSPRYKIIEKRQSVAFWCNPISGHATLYWYQQILGQGPKLLIQFQNNGVVDDSQLPKDRFSAERLKGVDSTLKIQPAKLEDSAVYLCASSQRGREQFFGPGTRLTVL.

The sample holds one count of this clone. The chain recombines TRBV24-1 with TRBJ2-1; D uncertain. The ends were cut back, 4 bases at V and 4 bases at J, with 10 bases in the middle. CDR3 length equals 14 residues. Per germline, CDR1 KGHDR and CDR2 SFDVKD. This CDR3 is CATSDARVYNEQFF. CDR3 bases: TGTGCCACCAGTGACGCCCGAGTATACAATGAGCAGTTCTTC.

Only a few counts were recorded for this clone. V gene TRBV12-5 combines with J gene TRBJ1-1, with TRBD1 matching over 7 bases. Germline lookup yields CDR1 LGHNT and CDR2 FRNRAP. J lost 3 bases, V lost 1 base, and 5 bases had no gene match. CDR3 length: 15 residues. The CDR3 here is CASGLDRGGDTEAFF. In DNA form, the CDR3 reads TGTGCTAGTGGTTTGGACAGGGGAGGTGACACTGAAGCTTTCTTT. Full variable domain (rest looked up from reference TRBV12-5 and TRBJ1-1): DARVTQTPRHKVTEMGQEVTMRCQPILGHNTVFWYRQTMMQGLELLAYFRNRAPLDDSGMPKDRFSAEMPDATLATLKIQPSEPRDSAVYFCASGLDRGGDTEAFFGQGTRLTVV.

The CDR3 DNA sequence: TGTGCCAGCAGCCAAGAGGGGGAAGCCTTACAAGAGACCCAGTACTTC. It yields the protein CASSQEGEALQETQYF. The chain joins TRBV3-1 (or the pseudogene TRBV3-2) to TRBJ2-5; D could derive from TRBD1 or TRBD2 (5 bases each). The germline CDR1 and CDR2 sequences are LGHDT and YNNKEL (reference sequence). The CDR3 has 16 residues. The ends were cut back, 0 bases at V and 2 bases at J, with 13 bases in the middle.

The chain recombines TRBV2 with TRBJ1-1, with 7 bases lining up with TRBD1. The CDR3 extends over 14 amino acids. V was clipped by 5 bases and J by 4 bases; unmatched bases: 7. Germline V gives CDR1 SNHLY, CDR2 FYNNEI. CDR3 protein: CASSLRDSRTEAFF. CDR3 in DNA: TGTGCCAGCAGTTTGAGGGACAGCCGCACTGAAGCTTTCTTT.

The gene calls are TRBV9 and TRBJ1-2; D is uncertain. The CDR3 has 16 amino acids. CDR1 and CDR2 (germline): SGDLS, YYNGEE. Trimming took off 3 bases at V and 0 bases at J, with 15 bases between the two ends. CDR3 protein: CASSADPGKTNYGYTF. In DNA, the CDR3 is TGTGCCAGCAGCGCCGACCCCGGAAAGACTAACTATGGCTACACCTTC.

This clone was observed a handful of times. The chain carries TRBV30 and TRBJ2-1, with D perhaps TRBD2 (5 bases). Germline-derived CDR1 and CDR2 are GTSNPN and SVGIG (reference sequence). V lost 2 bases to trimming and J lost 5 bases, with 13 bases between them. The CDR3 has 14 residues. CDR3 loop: CAWSRAVANNEQFF. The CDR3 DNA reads TGTGCCTGGAGTCGCGCGGTAGCGAACAATGAGCAGTTCTTC.

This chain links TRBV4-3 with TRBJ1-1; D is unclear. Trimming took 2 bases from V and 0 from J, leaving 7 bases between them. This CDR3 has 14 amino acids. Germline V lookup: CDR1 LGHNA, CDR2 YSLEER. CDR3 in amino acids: CASSQTPLNTEAFF. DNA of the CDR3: TGCGCCAGCAGCCAAACCCCCTTGAACACTGAAGCTTTCTTT.

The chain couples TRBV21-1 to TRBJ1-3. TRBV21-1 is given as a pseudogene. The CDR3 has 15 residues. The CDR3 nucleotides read TGTGCCAGCAACCAGGACGGTCGCTCTGGAAACACCATATATTTT. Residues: CASNQDGRSGNTIYF.

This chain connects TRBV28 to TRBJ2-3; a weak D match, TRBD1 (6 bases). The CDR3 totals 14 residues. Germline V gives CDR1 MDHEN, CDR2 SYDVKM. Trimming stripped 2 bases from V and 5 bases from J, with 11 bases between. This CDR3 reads CASSLPRGIDTQYF. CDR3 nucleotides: TGTGCCAGCAGTTTACCCAGGGGCATAGATACGCAGTATTTT.